This passage covers 29 T cell receptor beta chains from one sample sequenced in a study of T cell repertoires in cytomegalovirus infection. TCRdb independently ran MiXCR on the reads; one entry per CDR3 protein. Counted here are 450,000 to 600,000 distinct CDR3 sequences, approximately 10% occurring once; the ten biggest clones make up 9.5% to 13%. Sequencing used PBMCs. The receptors were gathered from a human donor in good health (CMV status not recorded). Some clones in this sample may be carry-over from other donors' samples.

This clonotype was counted between two and nine times. CDR3 bases: TGTGCCAGCAGCTTACCGGGACAGGTTGTCTATGAGCAGTTCTTC. Protein: CASSLPGQVVYEQFF. This rearrangement joins TRBV5-6 to TRBJ2-1; 8 bases fit TRBD1. The J segment lost 8 bases and the V segment lost 2 bases, leaving 9 bases of the junction unmatched. This CDR3 region has 15 residues. In germline, CDR1 is SGHDT, CDR2 YYEEEE.

This clonotype has a count of ten or more. The V and J genes are TRBV23-1 and TRBJ1-5; possible D gene TRBD1, 5 bases. TRBV23-1 is an open reading frame whose function is uncertain. V shed 6 bases and J shed 5 bases, with 14 bases lying between them. This CDR3 comprises 14 residues. The CDR3 DNA reads as TGCGCCAGCAGGCAAGCGGGGACGGATCAGCCCCAGCATTTT. The encoded protein is CASRQAGTDQPQHF.

The genes are TRBV6-1 and TRBJ2-1, with 8 bases fitting TRBD2. Losses at the gene ends were 4 bases for V and 9 bases for J; bases not matched to a gene: 5. Germline V lookup: CDR1 MNHNS, CDR2 SASEGT. This CDR3 has 13 residues. The CDR3 loop is CASSVSGTGEQFF. In nucleotides, the CDR3 is TGTGCCAGCAGTGTTAGCGGGACGGGTGAGCAGTTCTTC.

In this sample, this clonotype turned up many times. The chain recombines TRBV27 with TRBJ1-4, with 8 bases fitting TRBD1. The CDR3 is 15 residues long. Germline V CDR1 and CDR2: MNHEY, SMNVEV (reference sequence). V gave up 3 bases and J gave up 5 bases; unmatched junction bases: 5. The CDR3 DNA is TGTGCCAGCAGTTTCCACAGGGGGGGGAATGAAAAACTGTTTTTT. This translates into CASSFHRGGNEKLFF.

The table lists this clonotype with many counts. The chain joins TRBV7-3 to TRBJ2-3; 16 bases agree with TRBD2. CDR1 and CDR2 (germline): SGHTA, FQGTGA. V lost 5 bases, J lost 4 bases, and 6 bases stayed unmatched. The CDR3 length is 17 residues. CDR3 loop: CASSTGTSGRAPDTQYF. The CDR3 nucleotides are TGTGCCAGCAGCACAGGGACTAGCGGGAGGGCCCCAGATACGCAGTATTTT.

This clonotype occurred a few times. The rearrangement links TRBV6-2 or TRBV6-3 to TRBJ1-2; the D is unclear. V lost 3 bases, J lost 0 bases, and 8 bases lay in between. This CDR3 is built from 14 residues. CDR1 is MNHEY and CDR2 is SVGEGT in the germline V gene. The CDR3 DNA reads TGTGCCAGCAGTTATCTTCAGCCTAACTATGGCTACACCTTC. Encoded protein: CASSYLQPNYGYTF.

This clonotype was picked up a small number of times. The V call is TRBV14, the J call TRBJ2-3; 7 bases line up with TRBD2. Germline trimming cut 0 bases from V and 0 bases from J; bases unmatched to any gene: 3. Per the germline V gene, CDR1 is SGHDN and CDR2 is FVKESK. CDR3 length: 16 residues. As DNA, the CDR3 is TGTGCCAGCAGCCAAGACGGGGAGGGGAGCACAGATACGCAGTATTTT. Translating gives CASSQDGEGSTDTQYF.

This clonotype was picked up many times. V and J are TRBV7-9 and TRBJ2-3; 11 bases agree with TRBD1. The germline CDR1 and CDR2 sequences are SEHNR and FQNEAQ (reference sequence). The V and J ends lost 6 bases and 0 bases, in that order; junction bases with no gene match: 2. The CDR3 covers 15 residues. The CDR3 sequence: CASRRTGGSTDTQYF. CDR3 sequence (DNA): TGTGCCAGCAGACGGACAGGGGGCAGCACAGATACGCAGTATTTT.

This clonotype appeared many times. This rearrangement joins TRBV30 to TRBJ2-5, with 7 nucleotides matching TRBD2. With 4 bases clipped from V and 4 bases from J, the junction kept 9 bases outside the gene matches. The CDR3 has 14 residues. CDR1 and CDR2 from the germline V gene are GTSNPN and SVGIG (reference sequence). The DNA of the CDR3 is TGTGCCTGGATGGCGGGAGATTTGCGAGAGACCCAGTACTTC. This sequence encodes CAWMAGDLRETQYF. The entire variable domain, with the rest obtained from reference TRBV30 and TRBJ2-5, is as follows: SQTIHQWPATLVQPVGSPLSLECTVEGTSNPNLYWYRQAAGRGLQLLFYSVGIGQISSEVPQNLSASRPQDRQFILSSKKLLLSDSGFYLCAWMAGDLRETQYFGPGTRLLVL.

This clonotype appeared many times. The CDR3, as DNA: TGTGCCAGCAGTTTAGAACAGGGTTTCAACTATGGCTACACCTTC. As protein: CASSLEQGFNYGYTF. The V and J genes are TRBV12-3 or TRBV12-4 and TRBJ1-2; a possible D gene is TRBD1 (6 bases). The CDR3 has 15 amino acids. Trimming shortened V by 1 base and J by 2 bases, and 11 bases separated the two germline ends.

This clonotype showed up many times. The CDR3 DNA reads TGTGCCAGCAGCCAGAGGGGGGAACCTTCGAACACTGAAGCTTTCTTT. Translated: CASSQRGEPSNTEAFF. The genes are TRBV7-8 and TRBJ1-1, with D possibly matching TRBD1 (6 bases). The CDR3 is 16 amino acids. Germline V gene lookup returns CDR1 SGHVS and CDR2 FQNEAQ. Trimming took 5 bases from V and 1 from J, leaving 17 bases between them.

This clonotype was counted at least ten times. The gene calls are TRBV12-3 or TRBV12-4 and TRBJ2-5; D may be TRBD1 or TRBD2 (5 bases each). The CDR3 has 14 amino acids. V was shortened by 3 bases and J by 5 bases, with 13 bases between the two germline ends. CDR3 nucleotide sequence: TGTGCCAGCAGTTTGAGAGGGGCCCGGGAGACCCAGTACTTC. It translates to CASSLRGARETQYF.

The table lists this clonotype with many counts. The chain links TRBV7-6 to TRBJ2-1; TRBD2 aligns across 8 bases. Germline loops: CDR1 SGHVS, CDR2 FNYEAQ. J gave up 10 bases and V 3 bases, and 5 bases lay outside the gene matches. This CDR3 spans 13 amino acids. DNA of the CDR3: TGTGCCAGCAGCTTCCCCTTAGCGGGGGAGCAGTTCTTC. Translation gives CASSFPLAGEQFF. The whole variable domain, filled in from reference TRBV7-6 and TRBJ2-1, reads GAGVSQSPRYKVTKRGQDVALRCDPISGHVSLYWYRQALGQGPEFLTYFNYEAQQDKSGLPNDRFSAERPEGSISTLTIQRTEQRDSAMYRCASSFPLAGEQFFGPGTRLTVL.

This clonotype appeared a few times. The rearrangement uses TRBV3-1 and TRBJ2-1; 8 nucleotides align to TRBD2. This CDR3 region has 16 residues. CDR1 and CDR2 (germline): LGHDT, YNNKEL (reference sequence). V dropped 0 bases and J dropped 5; count of bases not matched to a gene: 6. The DNA for the CDR3 is TGTGCCAGCAGCCAAGAGAGGCTAGCGGGCAACAATGAGCAGTTCTTC. Translation gives CASSQERLAGNNEQFF.

This clonotype was found many times. J is TRBJ1-1 and V is TRBV7-3; the D gene is possibly TRBD1 (6 bases). The germline V and J ends were trimmed by 2 bases and 4 bases, with 14 bases remaining between them. This CDR3 has 15 residues. Germline values: CDR1 SGHTA, CDR2 FQGTGA. In nucleotides, the CDR3 is TGTGCCAGCAGCTTAGGGGCAGGGGCGGGCACTGAAGCTTTCTTT. This gives the protein CASSLGAGAGTEAFF.

The genes are TRBV25-1 and TRBJ2-3; a weak D match, TRBD2 (5 bases). CDR1 MGHDK and CDR2 SYGVNS come from the germline V gene. The CDR3 spans 16 residues. Trimming shortened V by 9 bases and J by 2 bases, and 21 bases separated the two germline ends. DNA of the CDR3: TGTGCCAGACTGCCACTAGACGGCGGATACACAGATACGCAGTATTTT. This sequence encodes CARLPLDGGYTDTQYF.

This clonotype has a handful of counts. The chain couples TRBV13 to TRBJ1-1; 8 bases map to TRBD1. CDR1 is PRHDT and CDR2 is FYEKMQ in the germline V gene (reference sequence). The CDR3 runs 14 residues. The V gene end was trimmed by 5 bases and the J gene end by 5 bases; junction bases not matched to a gene: 7. CDR3 coding DNA: TGTGCCAGCAGCGCGCGGACAGGGCTAACTGAAGCTTTCTTT. This sequence encodes CASSARTGLTEAFF.

This clonotype was seen more than once but under ten times. The chain recombines TRBV18 with TRBJ1-1; 7 bases align to TRBD1. The V gene end was trimmed by 1 base and the J gene end by 11 bases; junction bases not matched to a gene: 4. CDR1 is KGHSH, CDR2 LQKENI, per germline. The CDR3 is 12 amino acids. The CDR3 sequence: CASSPRTGVAFF. The CDR3 coding sequence is TGTGCCAGCTCACCACGAACAGGGGTGGCTTTCTTT.

This clonotype was counted ten times or more. The rearrangement joins TRBV11-2 to TRBJ1-5; D is unclear. Germline V gene lookup returns CDR1 SGHAT and CDR2 FQNNGV. V was clipped by 0 bases and J by 6 bases, with 6 bases between them. This CDR3 contains 13 residues. In nucleotides, the CDR3 is TGTGCCAGCAGCTTAGAATCGGGTCAGCCCCAGCATTTT. Its translation is CASSLESGQPQHF.

Many counts were recorded for this clonotype. The gene calls are TRBV20-1 and TRBJ1-3; D unresolved. The germline CDR1 and CDR2 sequences are DFQATT and SNEGSKA (reference sequence). This CDR3 contains 14 residues. V was trimmed by 6 bases and J by 0 bases, leaving 12 bases between them. CDR3 sequence reads: CSAPGRGSGNTIYF. CDR3 nucleotide sequence: TGCAGTGCCCCCGGAAGAGGCTCTGGAAACACCATATATTTT.

The chain is built from TRBV12-3 or TRBV12-4 and TRBJ2-7, with 7 bases identical to TRBD1. The ends lost 5 bases at V and 0 bases at J; junction bases unmatched: 7. This CDR3 contains 15 residues. The CDR3 loop is CASSNNRGSSYEQYF. For the CDR3, the DNA is TGTGCCAGCAGTAATAACAGGGGAAGCTCCTACGAGCAGTACTTC.

Only a few counts were recorded for this clonotype. The chain is built from TRBV11-2 and TRBJ2-1; 10 positions match TRBD2. In germline, CDR1 is SGHAT, CDR2 FQNNGV. The CDR3 length is 16 residues. The J segment lost 2 bases and the V segment lost 0 bases, leaving 1 base of the junction unmatched. In nucleotides, the CDR3 is TGTGCCAGCAGCTTAGAACTAGCGGGGCCCTACAATGAGCAGTTCTTC. It encodes CASSLELAGPYNEQFF.

This clonotype was counted many times. The rearrangement uses TRBV19 and TRBJ1-1; the D is unclear. CDR1 and CDR2 (germline): LNHDA, SQIVND (reference sequence). The CDR3 consists of 14 residues. Trimming shortened V by 0 bases and J by 3 bases, and 8 bases separated the two germline ends. The CDR3 DNA is TGTGCCAGTAGTATAGATCGCTGGGACACTGAAGCTTTCTTT. Protein product: CASSIDRWDTEAFF.

This clonotype showed up many times. The V gene is TRBV4-1, the J gene TRBJ2-1; tentative D call: TRBD1 (6 bases). The CDR3 has 17 amino acids. V shed 1 base and J shed 7 bases, with 20 bases lying between them. Germline V lookup: CDR1 MGHRA, CDR2 YSYEKL. CDR3 sequence reads: CASSQAEGDSTRNEQFF. CDR3 in DNA: TGCGCCAGCAGCCAAGCTGAGGGGGATAGTACAAGAAATGAGCAGTTCTTC.

This clonotype was found many times. This chain connects TRBV20-1 to TRBJ1-6; D is ambiguous. The CDR3 runs 14 residues. Per the germline V gene, CDR1 is DFQATT and CDR2 is SNEGSKA (reference sequence). Trimming stripped 2 bases from V and 6 bases from J, with 11 bases between. The CDR3 loop is CSARFGVLNSPLHF. CDR3 DNA sequence: TGCAGTGCTAGATTCGGGGTTCTTAATTCACCCCTCCACTTT.

This clonotype was found many times. V gene TRBV7-6 combines with J gene TRBJ1-2, with TRBD1 as a possible D gene (5 bases). Per germline, CDR1 SGHVS and CDR2 FNYEAQ. V lost 2 bases and J lost 4, with 14 bases in between. The CDR3 extends over 15 amino acids. CDR3 loop: CASSLSLAGTYGYTF. CDR3 nucleotide sequence: TGTGCCAGCAGCTTATCTCTGGCGGGGACCTATGGCTACACCTTC.

This clonotype occurred many times. V is TRBV7-8 and J is TRBJ2-3; D perhaps matches TRBD1 (6 bases). CDR1 is SGHVS, CDR2 FQNEAQ, per germline. The CDR3 contains 16 residues. The germline V and J ends were trimmed by 3 bases and 3 bases, with 16 bases remaining between them. The CDR3 sequence is CASSFADRRLTDTQYF. For the CDR3, the DNA is TGTGCCAGCAGCTTTGCCGACAGGAGATTAACAGATACGCAGTATTTT.

The rearrangement joins TRBV7-2 to TRBJ1-5; maybe TRBD1 (6 bases). With 3 bases removed from V and 6 bases from J, the gap between germline ends came to 15 bases. The V gene's germline CDR1 is SGHTA and CDR2 FQGNSA. This CDR3 is 15 amino acids long. The CDR3 here is CASSLGGGAGQPQHF. Written as DNA, the CDR3 is TGTGCCAGCAGCTTGGGGGGGGGGGCCGGTCAGCCCCAGCATTTT.

This clonotype was counted between two and nine times. This chain uses TRBV9 with TRBJ1-2; no reliable D call. V gave up 4 bases and J gave up 2 bases, with 12 bases separating them. This CDR3 has 14 residues. Germline V gene data show CDR1 as SGDLS and CDR2 as YYNGEE. CDR3: CASSKNTANYGYTF. Here the CDR3 DNA reads TGTGCCAGCAGCAAAAATACAGCAAACTATGGCTACACCTTC.